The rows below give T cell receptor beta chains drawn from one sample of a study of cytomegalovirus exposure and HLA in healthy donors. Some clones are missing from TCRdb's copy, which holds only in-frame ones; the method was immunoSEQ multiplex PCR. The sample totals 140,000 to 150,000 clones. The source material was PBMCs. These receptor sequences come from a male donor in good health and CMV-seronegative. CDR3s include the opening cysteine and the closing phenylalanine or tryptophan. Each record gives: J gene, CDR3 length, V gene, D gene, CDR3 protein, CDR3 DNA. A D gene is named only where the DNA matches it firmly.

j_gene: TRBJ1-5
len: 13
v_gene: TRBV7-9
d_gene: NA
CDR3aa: CASSLQGERPQHF
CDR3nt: TGTGCCAGCAGTTTGCAGGGTGAGCGGCCCCAGCATTTT

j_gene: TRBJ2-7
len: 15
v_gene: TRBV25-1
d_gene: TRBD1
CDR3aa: CASSLRGQGNGEQYF
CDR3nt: TGTGCCAGCAGTTTAAGGGGGCAGGGCAACGGCGAGCAGTACTTC

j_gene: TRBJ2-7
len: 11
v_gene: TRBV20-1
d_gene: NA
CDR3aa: CSATDTYEQYF
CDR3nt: TGCAGTGCTACGGACACCTACGAGCAGTACTTC

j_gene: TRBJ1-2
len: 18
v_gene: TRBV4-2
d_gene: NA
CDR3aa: CASSQSTRSEGYNYGYTF
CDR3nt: TGTGCCAGCAGCCAATCAACACGGTCGGAGGGTTATAACTATGGCTACACCTTC

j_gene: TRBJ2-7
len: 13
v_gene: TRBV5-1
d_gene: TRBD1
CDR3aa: CASSPGQLYEQYF
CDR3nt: TGCGCCAGCAGCCCGGGACAGTTGTACGAGCAGTACTTC

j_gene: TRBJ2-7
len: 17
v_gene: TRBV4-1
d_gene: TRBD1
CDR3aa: CASSQDSGTGKPYEQYF
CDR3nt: TGCGCCAGCAGCCAAGATTCCGGGACAGGGAAGCCCTACGAGCAGTACTTC

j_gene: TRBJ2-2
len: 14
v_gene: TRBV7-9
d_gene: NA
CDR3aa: CASSFHVDTGELFF
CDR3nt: TGTGCCAGCAGCTTTCACGTAGACACCGGGGAGCTGTTTTTT

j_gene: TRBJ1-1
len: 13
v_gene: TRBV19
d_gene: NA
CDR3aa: CASSMGWQGEAFF
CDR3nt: TGTGCCAGTAGTATGGGTTGGCAGGGTGAAGCTTTCTTT

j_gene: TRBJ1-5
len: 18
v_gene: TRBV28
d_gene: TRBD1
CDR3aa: CASSPTEGQGAGNQPQHF
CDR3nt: TGTGCCAGCAGCCCCACCGAAGGACAGGGGGCTGGCAATCAGCCCCAGCATTTT

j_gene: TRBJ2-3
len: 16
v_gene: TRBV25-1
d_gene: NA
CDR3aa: CASSAYGQPGTDTQYF
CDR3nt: TGTGCCAGCAGTGCATATGGACAACCCGGCACAGATACGCAGTATTTT

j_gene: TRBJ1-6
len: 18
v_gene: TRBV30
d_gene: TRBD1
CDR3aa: CAWSGPRKPGGAHSPLHF
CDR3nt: TGTGCCTGGAGTGGACCGCGAAAACCAGGGGGCGCGCATTCACCCCTCCACTTT

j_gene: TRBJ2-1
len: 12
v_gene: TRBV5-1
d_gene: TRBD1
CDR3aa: CASSLGDRGWFF
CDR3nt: TGCGCCAGCAGCTTAGGGGACAGGGGATGGTTCTTC

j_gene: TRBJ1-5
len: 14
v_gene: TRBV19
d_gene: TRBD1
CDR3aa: CATYGQGGGQPQHF
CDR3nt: TGTGCCACCTACGGACAGGGCGGCGGGCAGCCCCAGCATTTT

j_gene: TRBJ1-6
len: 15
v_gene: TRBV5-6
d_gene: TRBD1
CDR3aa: CASSGQGKVGSPLHF
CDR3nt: TGTGCCAGCAGCGGACAGGGGAAAGTAGGTTCACCCCTCCACTTT

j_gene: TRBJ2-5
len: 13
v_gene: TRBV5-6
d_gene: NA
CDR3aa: CASSDAARGTQYF
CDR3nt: TGTGCCAGCAGCGATGCGGCCCGGGGGACCCAGTACTTC

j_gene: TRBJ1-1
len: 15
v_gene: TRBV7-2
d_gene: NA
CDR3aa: CASSPKEVPNTEAFF
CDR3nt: TGTGCCAGCAGCCCAAAGGAGGTGCCAAACACTGAAGCTTTCTTT

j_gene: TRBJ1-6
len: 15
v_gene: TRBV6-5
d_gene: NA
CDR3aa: CASSYLPSGNSPLHF
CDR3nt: TGTGCCAGCAGTTATCTGCCATCCGGTAATTCACCCCTCCACTTT

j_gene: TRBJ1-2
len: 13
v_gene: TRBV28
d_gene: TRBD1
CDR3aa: CACQNRGLGGYTF
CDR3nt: TGTGCCTGTCAGAACAGGGGGCTCGGAGGCTACACCTTC

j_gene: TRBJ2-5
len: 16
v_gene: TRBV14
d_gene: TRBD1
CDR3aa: CASSRRTGGLSETQYF
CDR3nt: TGTGCCAGCAGCCGAAGGACAGGGGGCTTGTCAGAGACCCAGTACTTC

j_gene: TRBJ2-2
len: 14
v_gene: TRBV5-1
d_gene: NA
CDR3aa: CASSLAEVTGEVFF
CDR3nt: TGCGCCAGCAGCTTGGCCGAGGTCACCGGGGAGGTGTTTTTT

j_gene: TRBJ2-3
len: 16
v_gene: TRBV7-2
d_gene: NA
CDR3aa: CASSLGGLSLTDTQYF
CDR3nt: TGTGCCAGCAGCTTAGGGGGCCTCTCCCTGACAGATACGCAGTATTTT

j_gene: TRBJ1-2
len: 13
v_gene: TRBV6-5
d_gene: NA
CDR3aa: CASSWTENYGYTF
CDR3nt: TGTGCCAGCAGCTGGACAGAGAACTATGGCTACACCTTC